Following are 10 T cell receptor beta chains from one sample sequenced in a study of a mutant IDH1 vaccine in newly diagnosed glioma. The sample's time point: week 23, last vaccination. Every vaccination contained 300 ug of the mutant IDH1 20-mer peptide and was paired with topical imiquimod. Assay: immunoSEQ multiplex PCR; the TCRdb copy retains only in-frame clones and omits some. In the table there are about 65,000 clones, around 83% of which are singletons. These TCRs are of unknown antigen specificity. Here the sequenced sample was PBMCs, taken from a glioma patient whose treatment included an IDH1 peptide vaccine. The receptors were gathered from a man aged 30 to 45 with glioma.

The chain joins TRBV7-9 to TRBJ1-1, with D possibly being TRBD1 (5 bases). Germline V gene data show CDR1 as SEHNR and CDR2 as FQNEAQ (reference sequence). CDR3 length: 11 amino acids. The germline V and J ends were trimmed by 5 bases and 8 bases, with 9 bases remaining between them. The CDR3 DNA is TGTGCCAGCAGCAAGGGGATAGAAGCTTTCTTT. It codes for CASSKGIEAFF. Complete variable domain (other parts from reference TRBV7-9 and TRBJ1-1): DTGVSQNPRHKITKRGQNVTFRCDPISEHNRLYWYRQTLGQGPEFLTYFQNEAQLEKSRLLSDRFSAERPKGSFSTLEIQRTEQGDSAMYLCASSKGIEAFFGQGTRLTVV.

This chain links TRBV7-9 with TRBJ2-1, with 7 bases identical to TRBD1. The CDR3 runs 17 residues. J was trimmed by 7 bases and V by 4 bases; bases with no gene match: 16. In germline, CDR1 is SEHNR, CDR2 FQNEAQ (reference sequence). For the CDR3, the DNA is TGTGCCAGCAGCTCCCAGACAGGGATCGGATCCAATAATGAGCAGTTCTTC. Protein: CASSSQTGIGSNNEQFF.

The J gene is TRBJ2-2, the V gene TRBV6-6; D is uncertain. CDR3 length: 12 residues. Germline CDR1 and CDR2: MNHNY and SVGAGI (reference sequence). Trimming shortened V by 2 bases and J by 6 bases, and 4 bases separated the two germline ends. The CDR3 sequence: CASSYRAGELFF. In nucleotides, the CDR3 is TGTGCCAGCAGTTACAGAGCCGGGGAGCTGTTTTTT.

The chain has TRBV29-1 and TRBJ2-1; TRBD2 matches 9 bases. CDR1 is SQVTM and CDR2 is ANQGSEA in the germline V gene. This CDR3 spans 14 amino acids. J was trimmed by 1 base and V by 6 bases; bases with no gene match: 4. The CDR3 DNA follows: TGCAGCGTCGGAAGCGGGGGGTCCTACAATGAGCAGTTCTTC. It yields the protein CSVGSGGSYNEQFF.

This chain links TRBV6-5 with TRBJ2-3, with TRBD2 matching over 8 bases. The germline CDR1 and CDR2 sequences are MNHEY and SVGAGI. The CDR3 covers 15 residues. V lost 5 bases and J lost 1; bases outside the gene matches: 5. The CDR3 sequence: CASSDFSGGTDTQYF. The DNA for the CDR3 is TGTGCCAGCAGTGACTTTAGCGGGGGCACAGATACGCAGTATTTT.

V and J are TRBV18 and TRBJ2-4; D is tentatively TRBD1 or TRBD2 (5 bases each). Trimming removed 6 bases from V and 12 bases from J, with 15 bases in between. This CDR3 comprises 12 residues. Germline CDR1 KGHSH, CDR2 LQKENI. CDR3: CASSSETADQYF. CDR3 DNA sequence: TGTGCCAGCTCCTCAGAGACAGCGGATCAGTACTTC.

V usage is TRBV18 and J usage is TRBJ2-1; D is perhaps TRBD2 (5 bases). V dropped 3 bases and J dropped 0 bases, with 12 bases sitting between them. This CDR3 is 16 amino acids long. In germline, CDR1 is KGHSH, CDR2 LQKENI. Here the CDR3 DNA reads TGTGCCAGCTCACCTCAGGTTGGGAGCTCCTACAATGAGCAGTTCTTC. This sequence encodes CASSPQVGSSYNEQFF.

The chain combines TRBV28 with TRBJ2-6; TRBD1 aligns across 10 bases. CDR1 MDHEN and CDR2 SYDVKM come from the germline V gene. There are 18 residues in the CDR3. The trim removed 3 bases at V and 1 base at J, leaving 6 bases unmatched. Written as DNA, the CDR3 is TGTGCCAGCAGTTTTGCGGGACAGGGGTTTTCTGGGGCCAACGTCCTGACTTTC. Translated: CASSFAGQGFSGANVLTF.

V is TRBV6-5 and J is TRBJ1-2; D unresolved. V dropped 4 bases and J dropped 8 bases, with 14 bases sitting between them. In germline, CDR1 is MNHEY, CDR2 SVGAGI. The CDR3 has 13 residues. The CDR3 DNA reads TGTGCCAGCAGTTCCCAGTCAGGTTACGGCTACACCTTC. Translating gives CASSSQSGYGYTF.

J is TRBJ2-3 and V is TRBV6-5; 9 nucleotides align to TRBD2. The V and J ends lost 8 bases and 4 bases, in that order; junction bases with no gene match: 10. The CDR3 spans 15 residues. Germline lookup yields CDR1 MNHEY and CDR2 SVGAGI. The CDR3 DNA is TGTGCCAGCCGGAAACTAGCGGGTGTACCAGATACGCAGTATTTT. It encodes CASRKLAGVPDTQYF.